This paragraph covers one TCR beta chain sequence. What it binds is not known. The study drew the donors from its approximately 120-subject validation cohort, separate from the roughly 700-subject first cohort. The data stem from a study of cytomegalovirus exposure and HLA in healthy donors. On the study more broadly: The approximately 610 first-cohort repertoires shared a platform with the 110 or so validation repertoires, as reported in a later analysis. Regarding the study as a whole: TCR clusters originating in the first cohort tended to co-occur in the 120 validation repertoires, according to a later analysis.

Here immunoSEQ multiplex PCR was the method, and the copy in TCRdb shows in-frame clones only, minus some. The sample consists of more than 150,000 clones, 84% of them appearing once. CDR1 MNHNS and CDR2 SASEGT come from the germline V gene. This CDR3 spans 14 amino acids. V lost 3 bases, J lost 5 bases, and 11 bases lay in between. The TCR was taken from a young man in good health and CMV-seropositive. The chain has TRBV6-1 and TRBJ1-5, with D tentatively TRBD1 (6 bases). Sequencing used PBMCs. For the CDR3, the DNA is TGTGCCAGCAGTGAGGACAGCGCATATCAGCCCCAGCATTTT. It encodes CASSEDSAYQPQHF.